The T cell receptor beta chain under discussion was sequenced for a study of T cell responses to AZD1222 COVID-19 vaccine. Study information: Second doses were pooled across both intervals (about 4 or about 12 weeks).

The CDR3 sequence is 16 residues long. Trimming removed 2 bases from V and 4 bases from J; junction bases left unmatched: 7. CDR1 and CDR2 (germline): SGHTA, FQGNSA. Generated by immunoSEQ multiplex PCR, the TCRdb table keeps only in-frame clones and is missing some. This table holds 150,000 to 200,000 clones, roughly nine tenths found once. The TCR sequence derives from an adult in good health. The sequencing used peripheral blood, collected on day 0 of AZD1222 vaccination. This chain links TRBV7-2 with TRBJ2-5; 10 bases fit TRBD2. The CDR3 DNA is TGTGCCAGCAGCTTACGAAGCGGGAGGGCAGTAGAGACCCAGTACTTC. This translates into CASSLRSGRAVETQYF.